The 21 T cell receptor beta chains given below trace back to one sample, sequenced in a study of cytomegalovirus exposure and HLA in healthy donors (dated by TCRdb to about 2017). Library construction relied on the immunoSEQ multiplex PCR assay. For the multiplex PCR, a mixture combining 60 forward primers for TCR Vbeta segments and 13 reverse primers for TCR Jbeta segments was used. TCRdb holds this immuneACCESS table with in-frame rearrangements only. Some clones are missing; in checked studies, unresolved V genes explain under half, and the rest has no known cause. The sample records some 180,000 clones, 80% to 90% of which are singletons. The ten most abundant clones make up 1% to 1.5% of the sample. What was sequenced was PBMCs. These receptor sequences come from a girl under 10 years old in good health and CMV-seropositive.

The CDR3, as DNA: TGTGCCAGCAGCCAGGCGGCCTCTGGAAACACCATATATTTT. This translates into CASSQAASGNTIYF. The rearrangement uses TRBV4-2 and TRBJ1-3; D is unresolved. The CDR3 loop spans 14 amino acids. From germline, CDR1 is LGHNA and CDR2 YNFKEQ. The V end was cut by 3 bases, the J end by 0 bases, with 6 bases between.

The gene calls are TRBV5-1 and TRBJ2-3; 9 bases are a match to TRBD1. The ends lost 4 bases at V and 4 bases at J; junction bases unmatched: 7. The CDR3 consists of 15 residues. Germline V gene lookup returns CDR1 SGHRS and CDR2 YFSETQ. CDR3 DNA sequence: TGCGCCAGCAGCGCACAGGGGGCGAGGGCAGATACGCAGTATTTT. This codes for CASSAQGARADTQYF. The complete variable domain, with remaining parts taken from reference TRBV5-1 and TRBJ2-3, reads KAGVTQTPRYLIKTRGQQVTLSCSPISGHRSVSWYQQTPGQGLQFLFEYFSETQRNKGNFPGRFSGRQFSNSRSEMNVSTLELGDSALYLCASSAQGARADTQYFGPGTRLTVL.

The chain uses TRBV30 and TRBJ1-2; a possible D gene is TRBD1 (6 bases). In germline, CDR1 is GTSNPN, CDR2 SVGIG (reference sequence). V shed 2 bases and J shed 8 bases, with 15 bases lying between them. The CDR3 covers 13 residues. The CDR3 here is CAWSRAGASGYTF. The CDR3 nucleotides read TGTGCCTGGAGTAGAGCAGGGGCTTCGGGCTACACCTTC.

This chain joins TRBV30 and TRBJ1-1; 10 bases line up with TRBD1. The CDR3 contains 14 residues. J gave up 4 bases and V 2 bases, and 4 bases lay outside the gene matches. Germline values: CDR1 GTSNPN, CDR2 SVGIG (reference sequence). This chain's CDR3 is CAWSPGQGFTEAFF. The CDR3 DNA sequence: TGTGCCTGGAGTCCGGGACAGGGGTTCACTGAAGCTTTCTTT.

The chain joins TRBV10-3 to TRBJ2-7; 8 bases line up with TRBD1. The CDR3 totals 14 residues. Germline CDR1 is ENHRY and CDR2 is SYGVKD. Trimming at V came to 4 bases and at J to 5 bases, leaving 7 bases not matched to a gene. CDR3 sequence: CAISAGQGFDEQYF. The CDR3, as DNA: TGTGCCATCAGTGCAGGACAGGGTTTCGACGAGCAGTACTTC.

This clone was counted once. This sequence joins TRBV7-2 and TRBJ2-5; 10 bases match TRBD2. This CDR3 is 15 amino acids long. V shed 5 bases, J shed 1 base, and the junction held 4 bases outside the gene matches. In germline, CDR1 is SGHTA, CDR2 FQGNSA. In DNA, the CDR3 is TGTGCCAGCAGCCGGACTAGCGGAAGCCAAGAGACCCAGTACTTC. Protein sequence: CASSRTSGSQETQYF.

CDR3 region: CASSFGTISQETQYF. The CDR3 DNA sequence: TGTGCCAGCAGCTTCGGTACTATTAGCCAAGAGACCCAGTACTTC. J is TRBJ2-5 and V is TRBV11-3; D gene unclear. The CDR3 totals 15 residues. Germline loops: CDR1 SGHNT, CDR2 YENEEA. V shed 3 bases and J shed 1 base, with 12 bases lying between them.

The rearrangement links TRBV28 to TRBJ1-3; D gene unclear. V shed 7 bases and J shed 0 bases, with 10 bases lying between them. This CDR3 spans 14 amino acids. The V gene's germline CDR1 is MDHEN and CDR2 SYDVKM. The CDR3 nucleotides are TGTGCCAGCACCATCAGAAGCTCTGGAAACACCATATATTTT. This translates into CASTIRSSGNTIYF.

This clone was seen just once. This chain links TRBV2 with TRBJ2-3; tentative D call: TRBD2 (7 bases). Germline loops: CDR1 SNHLY, CDR2 FYNNEI. With 6 bases removed from V and 4 bases from J, the gap between germline ends came to 14 bases. The length of the CDR3 is 14 residues. CDR3 DNA sequence: TGTGCCAGCAGGGGGGGGCTAGGGGCAGATACGCAGTATTTT. Translated: CASRGGLGADTQYF.

The CDR3 nucleotides read TGTGCCAGCTCACCGCGGATTAGAGGGACTAGGTCAGATACGCAGTATTTT. Its protein is CASSPRIRGTRSDTQYF. The chain is built from TRBV18 and TRBJ2-3; TRBD2 agrees at 8 bases. The CDR3 spans 17 residues. Germline CDR1 and CDR2: KGHSH and LQKENI. V was pared by 3 bases and J by 4 bases, with 12 bases of the junction left unmatched.

The V and J genes are TRBV27 and TRBJ1-5; D not resolved. Germline loops: CDR1 MNHEY, CDR2 SMNVEV (reference sequence). V lost 0 bases, J lost 3 bases, and 9 bases lay in between. The CDR3 contains 15 residues. CDR3 region: CASSLSPGINQPQHF. As DNA, the CDR3 is TGTGCCAGCAGTTTATCTCCAGGCATCAATCAGCCCCAGCATTTT.

This chain uses TRBV25-1 with TRBJ1-6, with TRBD1 matching 8 bases. The CDR3 is 15 amino acids. Per the germline V gene, CDR1 is MGHDK and CDR2 is SYGVNS. J gave up 7 bases and V 4 bases, and 6 bases lay outside the gene matches. The CDR3 coding sequence is TGTGCCAGCAGTGGAGGACAGGGTAGGAATTCACCCCTCCACTTT. This encodes CASSGGQGRNSPLHF.

V usage is TRBV7-8 and J usage is TRBJ2-1, with a possible D match to TRBD1 (5 bases). This CDR3 spans 14 amino acids. CDR1 is SGHVS and CDR2 is FQNEAQ in the germline V gene. The ends were cut back, 4 bases at V and 6 bases at J, with 13 bases in the middle. Written as DNA, the CDR3 is TGTGCCAGCAGCTCGCGTCAGGGTTCCAATGAGCAGTTCTTC. Translated: CASSSRQGSNEQFF. Looking up the rest from reference TRBV7-8 and TRBJ2-1 gives the full variable domain: GAGVSQSPRYKVAKRGQDVALRCDPISGHVSLFWYQQALGQGPEFLTYFQNEAQLDKSGLPSDRFFAERPEGSVSTLKIQRTQQEDSAVYLCASSSRQGSNEQFFGPGTRLTVL.

CDR3 in DNA: TGTGCCAGCGGGACATCTTCCTACGAGCAGTACTTC. This codes for CASGTSSYEQYF. J is TRBJ2-7 and V is TRBV6-1, with D possibly matching TRBD1 (6 bases). Between the trimmed V and J ends, which lost 8 bases and 1 base, there was a span of 9 bases. Germline V gene lookup returns CDR1 MNHNS and CDR2 SASEGT. This CDR3 is built from 12 residues.

This sequence joins TRBV5-1 and TRBJ1-1, with D possibly matching TRBD1 (5 bases). V lost 6 bases to trimming and J lost 0 bases, with 9 bases between them. The germline V gene encodes CDR1 SGHRS and CDR2 YFSETQ. The CDR3 totals 13 residues. The CDR3 DNA follows: TGCGCCAGCAAGGGGTCCATGAACACTGAAGCTTTCTTT. The encoded protein is CASKGSMNTEAFF.

This chain joins TRBV4-1 and TRBJ2-7; TRBD1 matches at 8 bases. Germline assignment: CDR1 MGHRA and CDR2 YSYEKL. V lost 3 bases and J lost 1; bases outside the gene matches: 5. This CDR3 spans 15 amino acids. In nucleotides, the CDR3 is TGCGCCAGCAGCCATACAGGGGGTTATTCCTACGAGCAGTACTTC. Protein sequence: CASSHTGGYSYEQYF.

As to this clone: Within the sample, other DNA sequences also encode this same CDR3. V usage is TRBV14 and J usage is TRBJ1-2; D is undetermined. Germline V gene data show CDR1 as SGHDN and CDR2 as FVKESK. The CDR3 has 13 amino acids. Trimming took 1 base from V and 4 from J, leaving 7 bases between them. The CDR3 DNA follows: TGTGCCAGCAGCCAAGGACAACTCTATGGCTACACCTTC. This codes for CASSQGQLYGYTF.

V usage is TRBV28 and J usage is TRBJ2-7; 12 nucleotides align to TRBD2. The V segment lost 1 base and the J segment 4 bases; nucleotides outside the gene matches: 14. CDR3 length: 19 residues. CDR1 is MDHEN, CDR2 SYDVKM, per germline. In nucleotides, the CDR3 is TGTGCCAGCAGTTTATCCCTAGCGGGAGGGCCCTACTCGGCGTACGAGCAGTACTTC. Amino acids: CASSLSLAGGPYSAYEQYF.

The chain carries TRBV6-5 and TRBJ1-4, with 7 bases identical to TRBD1. After removal of 6 bases from V and 7 bases from J, the junction contained 5 bases not matched to a gene. The length of the CDR3 is 13 residues. Germline values: CDR1 MNHEY, CDR2 SVGAGI. This CDR3 is CASSRQGGEKLFF. CDR3 nucleotide sequence: TGTGCCAGCAGCCGACAGGGTGGTGAAAAACTGTTTTTT.

For the CDR3, the DNA is TGTGCCTGGAGTGTCCCAGGGGAGGGCCGGAATGAGCAGTTCTTC. It translates to CAWSVPGEGRNEQFF. The gene calls are TRBV30 and TRBJ2-1, with D possibly TRBD2 on 7 matching bases. The V gene's germline CDR1 is GTSNPN and CDR2 SVGIG (reference sequence). Trimming pared 0 bases from V and 7 bases from J, leaving 16 bases between. This CDR3 is 15 amino acids long.

V usage is TRBV6-1 and J usage is TRBJ1-2; weak D call: TRBD1 (5 bases). CDR1 and CDR2 from the germline V gene are MNHNS and SASEGT. V lost 1 base and J 4 bases, leaving 7 bases between the germline ends. This CDR3 has 13 residues. The CDR3 DNA reads as TGTGCCAGCAGTGAAGGGGGGGGCTATGGCTACACCTTC. This translates into CASSEGGGYGYTF.